Reported below is one T cell receptor (beta chain). Its antigen is still unknown. Method: immunoSEQ multiplex PCR; TCRdb's copy keeps in-frame clones and lacks some. The sample records 150,000 to 200,000 clones, about 85% being singletons. The sample belongs to a study of cytomegalovirus exposure and HLA in healthy donors. Study overall: The 550 to 800 first-cohort repertoires and the 120 or so validation repertoires shared the same platform, a later analysis reported. Study-level points and caveats: The finding came from a later analysis; first-cohort TCR clusters tended to co-occur in the 95 to 150 validation repertoires. The listing of 150 or so TCR beta chains classed them as cytomegalovirus-associated. Three CMV-associated chains were confirmed in vitro to be specific for CMV antigens.

Germline lookup yields CDR1 SQVTM and CDR2 ANQGSEA. CDR3 length: 14 residues. Unmatched junction bases numbered 8, after V lost 3 bases and J lost 7 bases. Sequencing was performed on PBMCs. The chain employs TRBV29-1 and TRBJ2-1, with 8 bases lining up with TRBD2. This TCR derives from a man between 18 and 29 years old in good health and CMV-seropositive. The CDR3 loop reads CSVDPTGGPNEQFF. The CDR3 DNA reads TGCAGCGTTGATCCAACGGGAGGGCCTAATGAGCAGTTCTTC.